This TCR beta chain was found in a study of metastatic and nonmetastatic thyroid tumors. TCRdb called clones again from the PCR reads with MiXCR. This sample carries about 33,000 clones, roughly a sixth of them seen once, and the ten largest clones take around 12%. Before thyroid surgery, none of the patients had received any treatment. CDR3 length: 13 amino acids. Between the trimmed V and J ends, which lost 2 bases and 11 bases, there was a span of 10 bases. Germline CDR1 MNHEY, CDR2 SVGAGI. J is TRBJ1-6 and V is TRBV6-5; D is undetermined. Sequencing used blood. This receptor was taken from a male donor with papillary thyroid cancer or a benign thyroid nodule (not recorded which). Some clones in this sample may be carry-over from other donors' samples. The CDR3 protein is CASSYNIRAPLHF. DNA of the CDR3: TGTGCCAGCAGTTACAACATCCGGGCACCCCTCCACTTT.